These T cell receptor beta chains were read from a single sample in a study of shared clonotypes between healthy human individuals. The table came from immunoSEQ multiplex PCR; TCRdb's copy has only in-frame clones and leaves some out. The data hold fewer than 650,000 clones, with 75% to 85% observed a single time. Sequenced material: PBMCs. All receptors come from a woman aged 40 to 49 in good health. Some clones in this sample may be carry-over from other donors' samples. The CDR3 runs from the conserved cysteine through the conserved F or W. The order of the fields is CDR3 DNA, CDR3 protein, D gene, J gene, V gene, clone size. The D gene is left open where the match is weak. Clone size is shown for a subset of rows, as once, few, many or a class of expanded clone.

TGTGCCAGCAGCCCCAGCGGAATCTCTGGAAACACCATATATTTT	CASSPSGISGNTIYF	.	TRBJ1-3	TRBV9	.
TGCGCCAGCAGCTTGGGAACGGGACAGGGTTACGAGCAGTACTTC	CASSLGTGQGYEQYF	TRBD1	TRBJ2-7	TRBV5-1	.
TGTGCCAGCAGTGAACCTAGAAACACTGAAGCTTTCTTT	CASSEPRNTEAFF	.	TRBJ1-1	TRBV25-1	.
TGTGCCAGCAGCTCGGGACTAGCGGGAGTAGAGCAGTTCTTC	CASSSGLAGVEQFF	TRBD2	TRBJ2-1	TRBV7-2	.
TGTGCCAGCAGCTTAGGCAGGGGAGGGTACAATGAGCAGTTCTTC	CASSLGRGGYNEQFF	.	TRBJ2-1	TRBV7-9	.
TGTGCCAGTACAACAGGGGGCGTTCGCACCGGGGAGCTGTTTTTT	CASTTGGVRTGELFF	TRBD1	TRBJ2-2	TRBV19	.
TGTGCCAGCACCTTCTCACAGGGGCACTATGGCTACACCTTC	CASTFSQGHYGYTF	TRBD1	TRBJ1-2	TRBV6-6	.
TGTGCCAGCAGATCCGGACTAGCGAACAATGAGCAGTTCTTC	CASRSGLANNEQFF	TRBD2	TRBJ2-1	TRBV6-5	.
TGTGCCACCAGCAGAGCCAATCCTTCCGGCTACACCTTC	CATSRANPSGYTF	.	TRBJ1-2	TRBV15	.
TGTGCCAGCATGAGGGGAGCGGGGGGTCGCGAGCAGTACTTC	CASMRGAGGREQYF	TRBD2	TRBJ2-7	TRBV2	once
TGTGCCAGCAGCCAAGTCTTCTCCGGGACGTTCAATGAGCAGTTCTTC	CASSQVFSGTFNEQFF	.	TRBJ2-1	TRBV4-2	.
TGTGCCACCAGCCTAGCGGGTGGTCGGGCTACGCAGTATTTT	CATSLAGGRATQYF	TRBD2	TRBJ2-3	TRBV15	.
TGTGCCAGCACCGAACGTACAGGGGAGACTGAAGCTTTCTTT	CASTERTGETEAFF	TRBD1	TRBJ1-1	TRBV2	.
TGTGCCAGCAGTTTGGGACAGGGAGCAGATACGCAGTATTTT	CASSLGQGADTQYF	TRBD1	TRBJ2-3	TRBV27	few
TGTGCCAGCAGTGGCTGGATGTCGAGGGGATGGCAGCCCCAGCATTTT	CASSGWMSRGWQPQHF	.	TRBJ1-5	TRBV6-4	.
TGCGCCAGCAGCCAGGAAGGACTAGCGGCTTCCTACGAGCAGTACTTC	CASSQEGLAASYEQYF	TRBD2	TRBJ2-7	TRBV4-3	.
TGCGCCAGCCGAAGTAGCGGGAGGGGCACCGGGGAGCTGTTTTTT	CASRSSGRGTGELFF	TRBD2	TRBJ2-2	TRBV10-2	.
TGTGCCAGCAGCCGCTGGCAGGGCAATCAGCCCCAGCATTTT	CASSRWQGNQPQHF	.	TRBJ1-5	TRBV7-6	few
TGTGCCAGCAGTGACGGGGGTTGGCGCAATCAGCCCCAGCATTTT	CASSDGGWRNQPQHF	.	TRBJ1-5	TRBV6-4	.
TGTGCCAGTAGTAGTGAGGGGGGGACTTTGGAAAAACTGTTTTTT	CASSSEGGTLEKLFF	.	TRBJ1-4	TRBV19	.
TGTGCCAGTAGTATATCGTTGGCGGTTAACACCGGGGAGCTGTTTTTT	CASSISLAVNTGELFF	.	TRBJ2-2	TRBV19	.
TGTGCCAGCAGTTCCTCCGGACTAGCAGGGGATACGCAGTATTTT	CASSSSGLAGDTQYF	TRBD2	TRBJ2-3	TRBV28	.